This T cell receptor beta chain was retrieved from a study of Ad26.COV2.S vaccination and SARS-CoV-2 variants. Study details: Recipients of Ad26.COV2.S got it intramuscularly, once or twice 56 days apart. Findings and caveats of the study: Substantial breadth was reported for post-vaccination spike-specific CD8+ and CD4+ T cells.

A word on this clone: Its antigen remains unknown.

Sequencing used immunoSEQ multiplex PCR; TCRdb keeps in-frame clones, though not all of them. The sample shows under 250,000 clones, approximately 90% of them seen only once. Treatment here: around 19 received Ad26.COV2.S at low or high dose, single or two shots; 5 received placebo; per-sample allocation not given. Specimen acquisition occurred on day 63 following the initial vaccine or placebo injection. The individual, an adult aged 18-55 years, was a donor in Boston. The sequence came from a person between 18 and 65 years old who received the Ad26.COV2.S COVID-19 vaccine or a placebo. The sample was peripheral blood, taken in a trial of Ad26.COV2.S vaccine versus placebo.

In DNA, the CDR3 is TGTGCCAGCAGCACAAGACAGGGAACGGATACGCAGTATTTT. As protein: CASSTRQGTDTQYF. V usage is TRBV9 and J usage is TRBJ2-3; the match to TRBD1 covers 7 bases. The germline gives CDR1 SGDLS, CDR2 YYNGEE. CDR3 length: 14 residues. Trimming removed 4 bases from V and 6 bases from J; junction bases left unmatched: 8.